This T cell receptor beta chain was recovered during a study of response to subunit inactivated influenza vaccine. Findings and caveats of the study: The authors proposed limited new T cell recruitment per seasonal influenza vaccination.

TCRdb independently ran MiXCR on the RT-PCR reads; one entry per CDR3 protein. The repertoire includes roughly 780,000 distinct CDR3 sequences, around a sixth of them detected once, and roughly 11% sits in the top ten. This clonotype was counted at least ten times. Its target is unknown. Germline V gene sequence: CDR1 SGHRS, CDR2 YFSETQ. V trimming: 4 bases; J trimming: 4 bases; junction bases outside the gene matches: 7. CDR3 size: 16 residues. This sample comprised PBMCs from blood, obtained 4 to 6 days after vaccination. This sequence originates from a man aged 45-65 years who received an inactivated influenza vaccine. The V call is TRBV5-1, the J call TRBJ2-5; 13 positions agree with TRBD2. The CDR3 here is CASSRTRTSGGETQYF. The CDR3 nucleotides read TGCGCCAGCAGCCGAACTCGGACTAGCGGGGGAGAGACCCAGTACTTC.